This TCR beta chain was recovered during a study of blood T cell repertoires in COVID-19. Whole-study context: Samples representing acute and convalescent COVID-19 were sourced from the United States, Italy and Spain. The cDNA or gDNA used as material had been derived from T cells, B-cell-depleted T cells, or PBMCs.

Worth noting for this clone: The sample holds other DNA sequences that translate to the same CDR3.

In the original processing: By means of reference gene primer amplification, nucleated cell counts were estimated. Measured with immunoSEQ multiplex PCR; TCRdb has only the in-frame clones, and not every one. For V, J and clone size, that table is used; D and trimming come from the DNA. Among around 700,000 clones listed, around 90% were seen once. The germline V and J ends were trimmed by 1 base and 8 bases, with 5 bases remaining between them. The CDR3 sequence is 11 residues long. Per germline, CDR1 SEHNR and CDR2 FQNEAQ (reference sequence). The sample consisted of peripheral blood. The gene calls are TRBV7-9 and TRBJ1-2; D is unresolved. The clonotype originates from a young woman with acute or convalescent COVID-19. CDR3 in DNA: TGTGCCAGCAGCTTAGGTCTGGGCTACACCTTC. This sequence encodes CASSLGLGYTF. Drawing the rest from reference TRBV7-9 and TRBJ1-2, the complete variable domain is DTGVSQNPRHKITKRGQNVTFRCDPISEHNRLYWYRQTLGQGPEFLTYFQNEAQLEKSRLLSDRFSAERPKGSFSTLEIQRTEQGDSAMYLCASSLGLGYTFGSGTRLTVV.